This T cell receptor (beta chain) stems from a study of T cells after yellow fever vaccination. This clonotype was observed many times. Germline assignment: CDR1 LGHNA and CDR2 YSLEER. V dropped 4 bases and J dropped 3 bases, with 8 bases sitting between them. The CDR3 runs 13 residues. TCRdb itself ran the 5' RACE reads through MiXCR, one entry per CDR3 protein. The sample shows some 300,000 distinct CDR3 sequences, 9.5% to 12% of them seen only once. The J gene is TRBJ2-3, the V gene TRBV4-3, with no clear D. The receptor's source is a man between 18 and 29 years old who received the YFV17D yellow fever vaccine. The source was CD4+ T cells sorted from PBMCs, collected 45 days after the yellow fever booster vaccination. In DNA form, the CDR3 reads TGCGCCAGCAGCCGCTCCGGGACAGATACGCAGTATTTT. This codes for CASSRSGTDTQYF.